Following are 23 T cell receptor beta chains from one sample sequenced in a study of blood T cell repertoires in COVID-19 (dated by TCRdb to 2020 to 2021). The library relied on the immunoSEQ multiplex PCR assay. The table comes from immuneACCESS by way of TCRdb, which keeps in-frame sequences with V and J called. Part of the clones is missing from these tables; in studies checked, under half for an unresolved V gene and the rest for unknown reasons. This sample holds roughly 280,000 clones; roughly nine tenths were observed only once. The ten largest clones take up roughly 8% of the sample. Sequenced material: peripheral blood. The receptor source for this set is a man aged 40-49 years with active or convalescent COVID-19.

Only one count was recorded for this clone. The chain recombines TRBV10-3 with TRBJ2-2; 11 nucleotides line up with TRBD1. The germline V gene encodes CDR1 ENHRY and CDR2 SYGVKD. Trimming took 8 bases from V and 8 from J; bases not matched to a gene: 4. The CDR3 loop spans 13 amino acids. CDR3 sequence (DNA): TGTGCCATCGCGGACAGGGGGCAAGGGGAGCTGTTTTTT. Protein product: CAIADRGQGELFF.

CDR3 coding DNA: TGTGCCAGCAGCGGGACAGGCGTAGAAGCTTTCTTT. Amino acid sequence: CASSGTGVEAFF. The chain recombines TRBV9 with TRBJ1-1, with 7 bases lining up with TRBD1. The V segment lost 3 bases and the J segment 8 bases; nucleotides outside the gene matches: 4. The CDR3 sequence is 12 residues long. Germline values: CDR1 SGDLS, CDR2 YYNGEE.

V usage is TRBV14 and J usage is TRBJ2-1; D is ambiguous. V was trimmed by 0 bases and J by 6 bases, leaving 6 bases between them. The germline CDR1 and CDR2 sequences are SGHDN and FVKESK. The CDR3 sequence is 13 residues long. In DNA form, the CDR3 reads TGTGCCAGCAGCCAAGACCAACTCAATGAGCAGTTCTTC. Its protein is CASSQDQLNEQFF. Drawing the rest from reference TRBV14 and TRBJ2-1, the complete variable domain is EAGVTQFPSHSVIEKGQTVTLRCDPISGHDNLYWYRRVMGKEIKFLLHFVKESKQDESGMPNNRFLAERTGGTYSTLKVQPAELEDSGVYFCASSQDQLNEQFFGPGTRLTVL.

This clone was found once. The chain is built from TRBV24-1 and TRBJ2-7, with D unclear. The germline V gene has CDR1 KGHDR and CDR2 SFDVKD. V dropped 8 bases and J dropped 3 bases, with 4 bases sitting between them. The CDR3 is made up of 10 amino acids. Here the CDR3 DNA reads TGTGCCACCAATAACTACGAGCAGTACTTC. It codes for CATNNYEQYF.

This chain connects TRBV9 to TRBJ2-1, with a possible D match to TRBD2 (6 bases). The length of the CDR3 is 14 residues. V was pared by 4 bases and J by 7 bases, with 15 bases between. Germline values: CDR1 SGDLS, CDR2 YYNGEE. The CDR3 DNA follows: TGTGCCAGCAGCTTTCGACCCGGGGGTAATGAGCAGTTCTTC. Translating it yields CASSFRPGGNEQFF.

The chain couples TRBV28 to TRBJ1-2; D is uncertain. V was clipped by 3 bases and J by 2 bases, with 7 bases between them. CDR1 MDHEN and CDR2 SYDVKM come from the germline V gene. The CDR3 contains 13 residues. The DNA of the CDR3 is TGTGCCAGCAGTTTCGGAGTCAACTATGGCTACACCTTC. It codes for CASSFGVNYGYTF.

The V gene is TRBV29-1, the J gene TRBJ2-3, with 9 bases fitting TRBD1. The CDR3 covers 15 residues. J lost 2 bases, V lost 5 bases, and 8 bases had no gene match. The germline CDR1 and CDR2 sequences are SQVTM and ANQGSEA. The CDR3 loop reads CSVSRQGVATDTQYF. The CDR3 DNA reads as TGCAGCGTTAGCCGACAGGGGGTGGCCACAGATACGCAGTATTTT.

The chain links TRBV6-6 to TRBJ2-1; 11 positions match TRBD2. The CDR3 is made up of 14 amino acids. V gave up 11 bases and J gave up 5 bases; unmatched junction bases: 8. Germline V CDR1 and CDR2: MNHNY, SVGAGI (reference sequence). The CDR3 loop is CASTVAGGDNEQFF. The CDR3 DNA reads TGTGCCTCCACAGTAGCGGGGGGGGACAATGAGCAGTTCTTC.

The rearrangement uses TRBV24-1 and TRBJ2-5; maybe TRBD2 (5 bases). This CDR3 has 15 residues. Per the germline V gene, CDR1 is KGHDR and CDR2 is SFDVKD. Trimming took 4 bases from V and 5 from J, leaving 16 bases between them. In DNA, the CDR3 is TGTGCCACCAGTGAACGACGGGGTTACGGGGAGACCCAGTACTTC. It encodes CATSERRGYGETQYF.

This chain links TRBV19 with TRBJ1-5; D unresolved. Germline V gene data show CDR1 as LNHDA and CDR2 as SQIVND (reference sequence). The CDR3 consists of 14 residues. V gave up 3 bases and J gave up 4 bases, with 10 bases separating them. The CDR3 is CASSMDPGNQPQHF. Written as DNA, the CDR3 is TGTGCCAGTAGTATGGATCCGGGGAATCAGCCCCAGCATTTT. Full variable domain (outside the CDR3, taken from reference TRBV19 and TRBJ1-5): DGGITQSPKYLFRKEGQNVTLSCEQNLNHDAMYWYRQDPGQGLRLIYYSQIVNDFQKGDIAEGYSVSREKKESFPLTVTSAQKNPTAFYLCASSMDPGNQPQHFGDGTRLSIL.

V gene TRBV28 combines with J gene TRBJ2-7, with TRBD1 identical over 8 bases. The CDR3 is made up of 14 amino acids. The germline V gene encodes CDR1 MDHEN and CDR2 SYDVKM. The ends lost 6 bases at V and 2 bases at J; junction bases unmatched: 6. In nucleotides, the CDR3 is TGTGCCAGCAGAACAGGGGGGAGAACCTACGAGCAGTACTTC. It codes for CASRTGGRTYEQYF.

This rearrangement joins TRBV11-3 to TRBJ1-6, with D maybe TRBD1 (6 bases). V dropped 5 bases and J dropped 7 bases, with 18 bases sitting between them. This CDR3 has 16 amino acids. Germline V gives CDR1 SGHNT, CDR2 YENEEA. CDR3 sequence reads: CASSPRGQAGNSPLHF. DNA for the CDR3: TGTGCCAGCAGCCCAAGGGGACAAGCGGGAAATTCACCCCTCCACTTT.

V is TRBV7-3 and J is TRBJ1-2; unclear D gene. CDR1 is SGHTA and CDR2 is FQGTGA in the germline V gene. Trimming stripped 6 bases from V and 0 bases from J, with 5 bases between. This CDR3 has 12 amino acids. CDR3: CASRSANYGYTF. The CDR3, as DNA: TGTGCCAGCAGGTCCGCTAACTATGGCTACACCTTC.

The sample holds one count of this clone. This chain joins TRBV12-3 or TRBV12-4 and TRBJ1-4; D is perhaps TRBD1 (5 bases). Trimming removed 5 bases at V and 8 bases at J, with 9 bases between. This CDR3 region has 12 residues. This CDR3 reads CASSRQPEKLFF. For the CDR3, the DNA is TGTGCCAGCAGTCGACAGCCAGAAAAACTGTTTTTT.

The V gene is TRBV6-1, the J gene TRBJ2-3; 8 bases align to TRBD1. Germline V lookup: CDR1 MNHNS, CDR2 SASEGT. This CDR3 region has 15 residues. V was pared by 3 bases and J by 3 bases, with 5 bases of the junction left unmatched. This CDR3 is CASSDDRGRTDTQYF. CDR3 nucleotide sequence: TGTGCCAGCAGTGATGACAGGGGTAGGACAGATACGCAGTATTTT.

This clone appeared a few times. CDR3 nucleotides: TGTGCCAGTAGTAGGGCGGACAGGGTAAATGAAAAACTGTTTTTT. This encodes CASSRADRVNEKLFF. This rearrangement joins TRBV19 to TRBJ1-4, with 8 bases aligning to TRBD1. The CDR3 covers 15 residues. In germline, CDR1 is LNHDA, CDR2 SQIVND (reference sequence). With 4 bases clipped from V and 5 bases from J, the junction kept 6 bases outside the gene matches.

V and J are TRBV5-1 and TRBJ2-5; TRBD1 matches at 7 bases. V dropped 1 base and J dropped 5; count of bases not matched to a gene: 5. This CDR3 region has 14 residues. CDR1 and CDR2 from the germline V gene are SGHRS and YFSETQ. The CDR3 DNA reads TGCGCCAGCAGCTTGCGAGGGGGCCTGGAGACCCAGTACTTC. It translates to CASSLRGGLETQYF.

This chain connects TRBV7-3 to TRBJ2-7; D might be TRBD2 (6 bases). Germline V gives CDR1 SGHTA, CDR2 FQGTGA. Trimming removed 3 bases at V and 6 bases at J, with 18 bases between. The CDR3 length is 15 residues. The CDR3 loop is CASSFRGSVGGEQYF. Written as DNA, the CDR3 is TGTGCCAGCAGCTTTAGGGGCAGCGTCGGGGGCGAGCAGTACTTC.

This clone was seen a single time. The chain carries TRBV11-2 and TRBJ2-7; 8 bases agree with TRBD1. Germline CDR1 SGHAT, CDR2 FQNNGV. The CDR3 is 16 residues long. Trimming at V came to 7 bases and at J to 3 bases, leaving 14 bases not matched to a gene. The CDR3 nucleotides read TGTGCCAGCACCCTGGGGGGCGGACAGGGTTACTACGAGCAGTACTTC. This sequence encodes CASTLGGGQGYYEQYF. The variable domain in full, with the rest retrieved from reference TRBV11-2 and TRBJ2-7, is EAGVAQSPRYKIIEKRQSVAFWCNPISGHATLYWYQQILGQGPKLLIQFQNNGVVDDSQLPKDRFSAERLKGVDSTLKIQPAKLEDSAVYLCASTLGGGQGYYEQYFGPGTRLTVT.

CDR3 coding DNA: TGCAGTGCTAGTTCCATCGGGAGGAGCAATCAGCCCCAGCATTTT. It codes for CSASSIGRSNQPQHF. The chain couples TRBV20-1 to TRBJ1-5; D is undetermined. V was trimmed by 3 bases and J by 1 base, leaving 13 bases between them. CDR3 length: 15 residues. Germline CDR1 reads DFQATT; CDR2 reads SNEGSKA (reference sequence).

The chain joins TRBV23-1 to TRBJ2-7; 8 bases fit TRBD2. TRBV23-1 is assigned to the ORF class and has an uncertain function. The V gene end was trimmed by 2 bases and the J gene end by 3 bases; junction bases not matched to a gene: 18. CDR3 length: 19 amino acids. The CDR3 nucleotides read TGCGCCAGCAGTCAAAGGGAGAGGTGGGGGGCTAGCGGGCTCTACGAGCAGTACTTC. It is translated as CASSQRERWGASGLYEQYF.

This rearrangement joins TRBV7-6 to TRBJ2-5; 8 bases agree with TRBD1. The CDR3 sequence is 16 residues long. V gave up 0 bases and J gave up 5 bases; unmatched junction bases: 8. In germline, CDR1 is SGHVS, CDR2 FNYEAQ. The CDR3 DNA sequence: TGTGCCAGCAGCTTAGCGCCAGACAGGGGAGTTGAGACCCAGTACTTC. Translating gives CASSLAPDRGVETQYF.

The rearrangement uses TRBV2 and TRBJ1-5; 7 bases are shared with TRBD1. The CDR3 has 15 residues. The J segment lost 4 bases and the V segment lost 2 bases, leaving 5 bases of the junction unmatched. CDR1 is SNHLY, CDR2 FYNNEI, per germline. CDR3 residues: CASSESDRRNQPQHF. CDR3 sequence (DNA): TGTGCCAGCAGTGAATCGGACAGGAGGAATCAGCCCCAGCATTTT.